The 14 T cell receptor beta chains reported below all come from one sample, sequenced in a study of CD8+ T cells in alopecia areata. Extracted RNA was reverse transcribed, and the resulting cDNA served as sequencing template. TCRdb keeps only in-frame clones here, not all; method: immunoSEQ multiplex PCR. Of roughly 220,000 clones in the sample, approximately 70% were seen once. As for treatment: oral pan-JAK inhibitor, 5-10 mg twice daily. The material was CD4+ T cells sorted from blood, obtained around week 46, from a patient treated with tofacitinib. Receptors were obtained from a human donor with alopecia areata.

The chain recombines TRBV27 with TRBJ2-5; TRBD1 agrees at 7 bases. The CDR3 contains 14 residues. V lost 6 bases to trimming and J lost 2 bases; unmatched junction nucleotides: 6. From germline, CDR1 is MNHEY and CDR2 SMNVEV (reference sequence). For the CDR3, the DNA is TGTGCCAGCAGGCGGACAGGATTTCAAGAGACCCAGTACTTC. Protein product: CASRRTGFQETQYF.

This chain uses TRBV11-3 with TRBJ2-7; D is uncertain. Trimming removed 3 bases at V and 0 bases at J, with 12 bases between. The CDR3 length is 15 residues. Germline CDR1 reads SGHNT; CDR2 reads YENEEA. This CDR3 is CASSFPFRPSYEQYF. The CDR3 DNA is TGTGCCAGCAGCTTCCCTTTCAGACCCTCCTACGAGCAGTACTTC.

In this sample, this clone turned up a few times. This chain uses TRBV18 with TRBJ1-2; D is undetermined. Per the germline V gene, CDR1 is KGHSH and CDR2 is LQKENI. Trimming shortened V by 6 bases and J by 2 bases, and 10 bases separated the two germline ends. The length of the CDR3 is 13 residues. The CDR3 nucleotides are TGTGCCAGCTCCAGCAGCGGGAACTATGGCTACACCTTC. This encodes CASSSSGNYGYTF.

To note about this clone: This clone may be a read error of a much larger clone one base away. This chain uses TRBV13 with TRBJ2-7; the D gene is possibly TRBD1 (6 bases). Germline values: CDR1 PRHDT, CDR2 FYEKMQ (reference sequence). CDR3 length: 12 amino acids. V lost 5 bases and J lost 4, with 9 bases in between. The DNA of the CDR3 is TGTGCCAGCAGCGTAACAGGGTACGAGCAGTACTTC. Amino acid sequence: CASSVTGYEQYF.

The chain employs TRBV15 and TRBJ2-1; a possible D gene is TRBD2 (5 bases). Germline V gene sequence: CDR1 LNHNV, CDR2 YYDKDF (reference sequence). The CDR3 runs to 17 residues. V dropped 5 bases and J dropped 0 bases, with 17 bases sitting between them. This CDR3 reads CATSPRLSGSSYNEQFF. As DNA, the CDR3 is TGTGCCACCAGCCCCCGACTAAGTGGCAGCTCCTACAATGAGCAGTTCTTC.

In this sample, this clone turned up a few times. The chain is built from TRBV18 and TRBJ2-2, with D possibly TRBD1 on 5 matching bases. Germline values: CDR1 KGHSH, CDR2 LQKENI. The length of the CDR3 is 15 residues. The V end lost 2 bases, the J end lost 3 bases, and 10 bases lay between the germline ends. CDR3 in amino acids: CASSPTVGDTGELFF. CDR3 DNA sequence: TGTGCCAGCTCACCAACCGTAGGGGACACCGGGGAGCTGTTTTTT.

The chain recombines TRBV30 with TRBJ1-4, with 7 bases aligning to TRBD1. J gave up 7 bases and V 3 bases, and 11 bases lay outside the gene matches. This CDR3 is 15 amino acids long. Per the germline V gene, CDR1 is GTSNPN and CDR2 is SVGIG (reference sequence). DNA of the CDR3: TGTGCCTGGAGACGACAGGGCGACGGTAGTGAAAAACTGTTTTTT. It yields the protein CAWRRQGDGSEKLFF.

This clone was seen a handful of times. The chain recombines TRBV18 with TRBJ2-3; TRBD2 matches at 11 bases. The V gene end was trimmed by 5 bases and the J gene end by 1 base; junction bases not matched to a gene: 2. The CDR3 length is 15 residues. The germline V gene has CDR1 KGHSH and CDR2 LQKENI. The CDR3 loop is CASSATSGGTDTQYF. In DNA form, the CDR3 reads TGTGCCAGCTCAGCGACTAGCGGGGGCACAGATACGCAGTATTTT.

J is TRBJ2-5 and V is TRBV5-6; no firm D call. There are 14 residues in the CDR3. Germline V gene data show CDR1 as SGHDT and CDR2 as YYEEEE. Trimming removed 0 bases at V and 4 bases at J, with 10 bases between. Here the CDR3 DNA reads TGTGCCAGCAGCTTGGGAGGTCCGGCAGAGACCCAGTACTTC. It encodes CASSLGGPAETQYF.

The chain carries TRBV5-1 and TRBJ2-3, with TRBD2 matching 8 bases. The germline V gene encodes CDR1 SGHRS and CDR2 YFSETQ. The CDR3 runs to 16 residues. The trim removed 5 bases at V and 0 bases at J, leaving 8 bases unmatched. CDR3 residues: CASRPGGASSTDTQYF. In DNA, the CDR3 is TGCGCCAGCAGGCCCGGGGGGGCCTCTAGCACAGATACGCAGTATTTT.

The J gene is TRBJ2-6, the V gene TRBV2; the D gene is possibly TRBD1 (5 bases). CDR3 size: 15 residues. From germline, CDR1 is SNHLY and CDR2 FYNNEI. V shed 5 bases and J shed 2 bases, with 10 bases lying between them. Here the CDR3 DNA reads TGTGCCAGCAGTTCCACAGGCGCTGGGGCCAACGTCCTGACTTTC. Translating it yields CASSSTGAGANVLTF.

This clone was counted a few times. The chain is built from TRBV6-5 and TRBJ2-2; 11 bases fit TRBD1. Germline values: CDR1 MNHEY, CDR2 SVGAGI. The J segment lost 11 bases and the V segment lost 7 bases, leaving 6 bases of the junction unmatched. This CDR3 region has 13 residues. CDR3 coding DNA: TGTGCCAGCATGGGGACAGGGGGGAATGAGCTGTTTTTT. It specifies CASMGTGGNELFF.

This clone was seen a handful of times. The chain recombines TRBV7-9 with TRBJ2-3; 7 bases agree with TRBD1. V shed 5 bases, J shed 3 bases, and the junction held 14 bases outside the gene matches. The germline V gene has CDR1 SEHNR and CDR2 FQNEAQ (reference sequence). The CDR3 length is 17 residues. The CDR3 loop reads CASSKRSIGGSTDTQYF. Here the CDR3 DNA reads TGTGCCAGCAGCAAGAGAAGTATAGGGGGCTCGACAGATACGCAGTATTTT.

The chain carries TRBV9 and TRBJ1-6; TRBD1 is a possible D gene (6 bases). V was pared by 4 bases and J by 6 bases, with 11 bases between. Germline CDR1 and CDR2: SGDLS and YYNGEE. CDR3 length equals 14 residues. CDR3 residues: CASSPGTSNSPLHF. In nucleotides, the CDR3 is TGTGCCAGCAGCCCCGGGACATCTAATTCACCCCTCCACTTT.